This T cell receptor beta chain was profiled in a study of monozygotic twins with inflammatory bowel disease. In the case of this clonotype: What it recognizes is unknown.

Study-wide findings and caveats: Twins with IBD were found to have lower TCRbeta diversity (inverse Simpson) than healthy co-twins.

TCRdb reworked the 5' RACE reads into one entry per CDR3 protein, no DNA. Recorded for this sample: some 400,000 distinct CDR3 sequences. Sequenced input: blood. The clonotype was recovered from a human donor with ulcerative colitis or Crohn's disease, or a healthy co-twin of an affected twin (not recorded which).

CDR3 region: CASSPFSSGISYNEQFF. The chain joins TRBV28 to TRBJ2-1. The CDR3 has 17 residues. CDR1 and CDR2 from the germline V gene are MDHEN and SYDVKM.